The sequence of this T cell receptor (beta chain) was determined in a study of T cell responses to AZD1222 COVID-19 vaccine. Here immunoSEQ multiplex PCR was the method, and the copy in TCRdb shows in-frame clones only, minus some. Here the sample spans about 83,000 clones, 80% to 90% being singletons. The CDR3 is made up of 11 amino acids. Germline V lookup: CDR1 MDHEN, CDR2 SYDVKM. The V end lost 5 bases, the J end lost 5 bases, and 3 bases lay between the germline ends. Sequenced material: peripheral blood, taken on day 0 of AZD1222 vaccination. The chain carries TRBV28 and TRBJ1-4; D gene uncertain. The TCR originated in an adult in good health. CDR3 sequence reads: CASSQNEKLFF. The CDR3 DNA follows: TGTGCCAGCAGTCAAAATGAAAAACTGTTTTTT. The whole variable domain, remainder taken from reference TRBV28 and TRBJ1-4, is DVKVTQSSRYLVKRTGEKVFLECVQDMDHENMFWYRQDPGLGLRLIYFSYDVKMKEKGDIPEGYSVSREKKERFSLILESASTNQTSMYLCASSQNEKLFFGSGTQLSVL.